These T cell receptor beta chains were read from a single sample in a study of shared clonotypes between healthy human individuals. Measured with immunoSEQ multiplex PCR; TCRdb has only the in-frame clones, and not every one. The sample has around 2.1 million clones; roughly 91% are singletons. The sequenced sample was naive CD8+ T cells from PBMCs. Receptors originate from a man in his late teens or twenties in good health. Some clones in this sample may be carry-over from other donors' samples. Both conserved end residues are part of each CDR3. D genes are given only for firm matches. Clone size appears in some rows only: once, few, many, or a class for an expanded clone.

J gene,clone size,D gene,V gene,CDR3 protein,CDR3 DNA
TRBJ2-2,NA,NA,TRBV7-9,CASSSQSPGELFF,TGTGCCAGCAGCTCACAATCTCCCGGGGAGCTGTTTTTT
TRBJ2-7,NA,TRBD1,TRBV5-6,CASSWGQGTYEQYF,TGTGCCAGCAGCTGGGGACAGGGGACCTACGAGCAGTACTTC
TRBJ2-7,NA,NA,TRBV4-3,CASSQSRGIYEQYF,TGCGCCAGCAGCCAATCGCGGGGAATCTACGAGCAGTACTTC
TRBJ2-7,NA,NA,TRBV5-4,CASSLGTSSFYEQYF,TGTGCCAGCAGCTTGGGAACTAGCAGTTTCTACGAGCAGTACTTC
TRBJ1-2,NA,NA,TRBV10-3,CAISESPLNYGYTF,TGTGCCATCAGTGAGTCGCCGCTCAACTATGGCTACACCTTC
TRBJ2-5,NA,NA,TRBV30,CAWRDQGRETQYF,TGTGCCTGGAGGGACCAGGGGCGAGAGACCCAGTACTTC
TRBJ2-5,NA,NA,TRBV10-3,CAISEEGETQYF,TGTGCCATCAGTGAAGAGGGGGAGACCCAGTACTTC
TRBJ2-1,NA,NA,TRBV5-1,CASSLSGDGSNEQFF,TGCGCCAGCAGCTTGTCGGGGGATGGGTCCAATGAGCAGTTCTTC
TRBJ2-1,NA,NA,TRBV11-2,CASNPYNEQFF,TGTGCCAGCAACCCCTACAATGAGCAGTTCTTC
TRBJ1-4,NA,NA,TRBV7-2,CASSRPATNEKLFF,TGTGCCAGCAGCCGTCCGGCAACTAATGAAAAACTGTTTTTT
TRBJ2-2,NA,NA,TRBV19,CASGVGELFF,TGTGCCAGTGGGGTCGGGGAGCTGTTTTTT
TRBJ2-1,NA,NA,TRBV5-6,CASAYLVGPNEQFF,TGTGCCAGCGCTTATTTGGTCGGTCCGAATGAGCAGTTCTTC
TRBJ1-4,NA,NA,TRBV5-4,CASSAWDVNEKLFF,TGTGCCAGCAGCGCGTGGGATGTTAATGAAAAACTGTTTTTT
TRBJ1-1,NA,NA,TRBV27,CASSLAENTEAFF,TGTGCCAGCAGTTTAGCAGAGAACACTGAAGCTTTCTTT
TRBJ2-7,NA,NA,TRBV5-6,CASSFSPSLGSSYEQYF,TGTGCCAGCAGCTTCTCGCCGAGCCTCGGGAGCTCCTACGAGCAGTACTTC
TRBJ2-7,once,NA,TRBV27,CASSGRTPTTYEQYF,TGTGCCAGCAGTGGAAGGACTCCGACCACCTACGAGCAGTACTTC
TRBJ2-7,NA,NA,TRBV5-1,CASSLTGVPFSYEQYF,TGCGCCAGCAGCTTGACTGGGGTCCCGTTCTCCTACGAGCAGTACTTC
TRBJ2-5,NA,NA,TRBV9,CASSVAADGLVRETQYF,TGTGCCAGCAGCGTAGCAGCCGACGGACTGGTCCGGGAGACCCAGTACTTC
TRBJ2-1,once,NA,TRBV9,CASSRDLSSYNEQFF,TGTGCCAGCAGCCGCGATCTAAGCTCCTACAATGAGCAGTTCTTC
TRBJ2-2,once,NA,TRBV13,CASSLGRGGELFF,TGTGCCAGCAGCCTCGGTCGAGGCGGGGAGCTGTTTTTT
TRBJ2-1,NA,NA,TRBV9,CASSVASGLPYNEQFF,TGTGCCAGCAGCGTAGCATCAGGGCTGCCCTACAATGAGCAGTTCTTC
TRBJ2-1,NA,TRBD2,TRBV7-9,CASSLVGGPNEQFF,TGTGCCAGCAGCTTAGTGGGAGGGCCCAATGAGCAGTTCTTC
TRBJ1-2,once,NA,TRBV2,CASRLTYYGYTF,TGTGCCAGCAGGCTGACTTACTATGGCTACACCTTC
TRBJ2-7,once,TRBD2,TRBV11-2,CASSLRGGQTYEQYF,TGTGCCAGCAGCTTGCGGGGGGGGCAGACCTACGAGCAGTACTTC
TRBJ2-4,NA,TRBD1,TRBV5-6,CASSLAGGKNIQYF,TGTGCCAGCAGCTTGGCAGGGGGCAAGAACATTCAGTACTTC
TRBJ2-4,NA,TRBD2,TRBV7-9,CASSLIAGEVIQYF,TGTGCCAGCAGCCTGATAGCGGGGGAGGTCATTCAGTACTTC
TRBJ2-2,NA,NA,TRBV9,CASSVEWATGELFF,TGTGCCAGCAGCGTAGAGTGGGCCACCGGGGAGCTGTTTTTT
TRBJ1-2,NA,TRBD1,TRBV2,CASSAGGQNYGYTF,TGTGCCAGCAGTGCCGGGGGACAGAATTATGGCTACACCTTC
TRBJ1-1,NA,NA,TRBV27,CASSLVEGDTEAFF,TGTGCCAGCAGTTTAGTGGAGGGGGACACTGAAGCTTTCTTT